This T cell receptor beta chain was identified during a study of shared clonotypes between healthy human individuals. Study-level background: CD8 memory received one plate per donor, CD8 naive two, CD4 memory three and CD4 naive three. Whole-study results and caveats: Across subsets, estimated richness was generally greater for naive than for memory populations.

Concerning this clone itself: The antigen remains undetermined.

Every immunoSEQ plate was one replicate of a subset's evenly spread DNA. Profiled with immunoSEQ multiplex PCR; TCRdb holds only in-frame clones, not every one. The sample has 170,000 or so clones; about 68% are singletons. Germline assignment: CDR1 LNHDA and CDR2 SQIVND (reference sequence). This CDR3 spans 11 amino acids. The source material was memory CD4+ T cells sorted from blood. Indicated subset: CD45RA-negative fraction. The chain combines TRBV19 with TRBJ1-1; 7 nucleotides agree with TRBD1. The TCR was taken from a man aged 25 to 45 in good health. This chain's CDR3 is CACEDRASAFF. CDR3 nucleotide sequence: TGTGCATGCGAAGACAGGGCTTCGGCTTTCTTT.